The sequence of this T cell receptor (beta chain) was determined in a study of shared clonotypes between healthy human individuals. Study-wide findings and caveats: Rarefaction gave evidence that sorted-subset sequencing remained incomplete despite large depth. The study drew on few donors, limiting represented genetic and exposure-history diversity.

Germline V gene sequence: CDR1 SNHLY, CDR2 FYNNEI. The CDR3 spans 15 residues. The V gene end was trimmed by 1 base and the J gene end by 9 bases; junction bases not matched to a gene: 9. Libraries were prepared by immunoSEQ multiplex PCR; TCRdb keeps only in-frame clonotypes and omits some of them. Of 2 million to 2.5 million clones in the sample, under 95% were seen once. This clone was counted once. What it binds is unknown. The sequence came from a man younger than 35 in good health. Some clones in this sample may be carry-over from other donors' samples. J is TRBJ1-5 and V is TRBV2, with TRBD1 matching over 7 bases. The source material was naive CD4+ T cells from PBMCs. The subset here: CD45RA+ positively selected. The CDR3 loop is CASSEGNRGKPPQHF. The CDR3 DNA sequence: TGTGCCAGCAGTGAAGGGAACAGGGGCAAGCCGCCCCAGCATTTT.